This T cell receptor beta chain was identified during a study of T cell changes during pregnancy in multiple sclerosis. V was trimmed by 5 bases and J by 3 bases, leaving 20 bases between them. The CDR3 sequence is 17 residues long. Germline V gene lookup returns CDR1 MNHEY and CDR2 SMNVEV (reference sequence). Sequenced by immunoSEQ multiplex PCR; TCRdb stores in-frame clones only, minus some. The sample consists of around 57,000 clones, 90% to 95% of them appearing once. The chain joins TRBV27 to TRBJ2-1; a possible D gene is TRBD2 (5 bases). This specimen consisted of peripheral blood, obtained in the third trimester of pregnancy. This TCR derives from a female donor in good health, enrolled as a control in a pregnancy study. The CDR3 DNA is TGTGCCAGCAGTGATGTCTTAGGGCCCCGGGGCTACAATGAGCAGTTCTTC. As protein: CASSDVLGPRGYNEQFF.